The 24 T cell receptor beta chains listed next were all sequenced from one sample in a study of cytomegalovirus exposure and HLA in healthy donors. PCR was performed using 60 Vbeta and 13 Jbeta primers. Sequenced by immunoSEQ multiplex PCR; TCRdb stores in-frame clones only, minus some. This table has approximately 73,000 clones, around 58% appearing once. Sequencing was carried out using PBMCs. These receptors were collected from a man aged 25 to 40 in good health and CMV-seropositive.

The chain carries TRBV7-9 and TRBJ2-3, with 8 bases matching TRBD1. The CDR3 runs to 14 residues. CDR1 SEHNR and CDR2 FQNEAQ come from the germline V gene (reference sequence). Trimming at V came to 4 bases and at J to 4 bases, leaving 4 bases not matched to a gene. For the CDR3, the DNA is TGTGCCAGCAGCTCCTGGACAGGGTCAGATACGCAGTATTTT. Its protein product is CASSSWTGSDTQYF. The full variable domain, with the rest looked up from reference TRBV7-9 and TRBJ2-3, is DTGVSQNPRHKITKRGQNVTFRCDPISEHNRLYWYRQTLGQGPEFLTYFQNEAQLEKSRLLSDRFSAERPKGSFSTLEIQRTEQGDSAMYLCASSSWTGSDTQYFGPGTRLTVL.

This clone was seen a handful of times. The V and J genes are TRBV11-2 and TRBJ2-5, with 10 nucleotides matching TRBD2. The J call is uncertain, as TRBJ2-7 better fits the DNA end. Per germline, CDR1 SGHAT and CDR2 FQNNGV. CDR3 length: 15 residues. CDR3 residues: CASSLSGLAVYEQYF. For the CDR3, the DNA is TGTGCCAGCAGCTTAAGTGGACTAGCGGTTTACGAGCAGTACTTC.

This clone was detected only a few times. The CDR3 is CASSPFGTPLHF. The CDR3 DNA is TGTGCCAGCAGTCCCTTCGGGACACCCCTCCACTTT. The chain uses TRBV2 and TRBJ1-6; no clear D. This CDR3 region has 12 residues. CDR1 is SNHLY and CDR2 is FYNNEI in the germline V gene. Trimming cost V 5 bases and J 11 bases, with 10 bases left between them. The variable domain in full, with the rest retrieved from reference TRBV2 and TRBJ1-6, is EPEVTQTPSHQVTQMGQEVILRCVPISNHLYFYWYRQILGQKVEFLVSFYNNEISEKSEIFDDQFSVERPDGSNFTLKIRSTKLEDSAMYFCASSPFGTPLHFGNGTRLTVT.

The chain uses TRBV2 and TRBJ1-4, with D uncertain. Germline V gene data show CDR1 as SNHLY and CDR2 as FYNNEI. Deletions cut 3 bases from V and 5 bases from J, with 7 bases between. This CDR3 has 13 amino acids. CDR3 in DNA: TGTGCCAGCAGTGACCGGGAGAATGAAAAACTGTTTTTT. Translation: CASSDRENEKLFF.

The chain recombines TRBV7-2 with TRBJ1-1; D uncertain. The V gene's germline CDR1 is SGHTA and CDR2 FQGNSA. The CDR3 sequence is 13 residues long. V was cut by 9 bases and J by 1 base, with 12 bases left in between. CDR3 residues: CASSIEPNTEAFF. In DNA, the CDR3 is TGTGCCAGTTCGATAGAGCCGAACACTGAAGCTTTCTTT.

The chain uses TRBV9 and TRBJ1-1, with TRBD1 identical over 7 bases. V lost 3 bases and J lost 2; bases outside the gene matches: 7. CDR3 length equals 15 residues. Germline V gene lookup returns CDR1 SGDLS and CDR2 YYNGEE. The CDR3 here is CASSARQGKNTEAFF. For the CDR3, the DNA is TGTGCCAGCAGCGCCAGACAGGGTAAAAACACTGAAGCTTTCTTT.

This chain uses TRBV9 with TRBJ2-7, with 10 bases that match TRBD1. Per germline, CDR1 SGDLS and CDR2 YYNGEE. J was trimmed by 4 bases and V by 0 bases; bases with no gene match: 4. This CDR3 spans 15 amino acids. The CDR3 nucleotides read TGTGCCAGCAGCGTAGAACCGGGACAGGGGTACGAGCAGTACTTC. Translated: CASSVEPGQGYEQYF.

This chain joins TRBV2 and TRBJ1-5; 10 bases are a match to TRBD1. From germline, CDR1 is SNHLY and CDR2 FYNNEI. The CDR3 has 15 residues. V shed 2 bases, J shed 4 bases, and the junction held 2 bases outside the gene matches. The DNA of the CDR3 is TGTGCCAGCAGTGAATGGGACAGGGGTAATCAGCCCCAGCATTTT. Protein product: CASSEWDRGNQPQHF. The full variable domain, its missing parts supplied by reference TRBV2 and TRBJ1-5, is EPEVTQTPSHQVTQMGQEVILRCVPISNHLYFYWYRQILGQKVEFLVSFYNNEISEKSEIFDDQFSVERPDGSNFTLKIRSTKLEDSAMYFCASSEWDRGNQPQHFGDGTRLSIL.

This sequence joins TRBV19 and TRBJ2-4; D gene unclear. V dropped 5 bases and J dropped 0 bases, with 17 bases sitting between them. Germline CDR1 reads LNHDA; CDR2 reads SQIVND (reference sequence). The CDR3 sequence is 17 residues long. CDR3 sequence (DNA): TGTGCCAGTAGTCCGAAGTTACAGTGGCTAGCCAAAAACATTCAGTACTTC. Protein sequence: CASSPKLQWLAKNIQYF.

V usage is TRBV9 and J usage is TRBJ2-7, with TRBD2 matching 7 bases. The CDR3 extends over 18 amino acids. Trimming at V came to 0 bases and at J to 2 bases, leaving 14 bases not matched to a gene. Germline values: CDR1 SGDLS, CDR2 YYNGEE. The CDR3 is CASSVGSWGGTDPYEQYF. The CDR3 bases are TGTGCCAGCAGCGTAGGATCTTGGGGGGGGACGGATCCCTACGAGCAGTACTTC.

V and J are TRBV7-8 and TRBJ2-1; possible D gene TRBD1, 6 bases. Between the trimmed V and J ends, which lost 2 bases and 2 bases, there was a span of 10 bases. CDR1 and CDR2 from the germline V gene are SGHVS and FQNEAQ. The CDR3 spans 15 residues. The CDR3 loop reads CASSLSGQTYNEQFF. The CDR3 bases are TGTGCCAGCAGCTTATCAGGACAGACCTACAATGAGCAGTTCTTC.

The rearrangement uses TRBV19 and TRBJ2-7; D is ambiguous. Looked up from germline, CDR1 is LNHDA and CDR2 is SQIVND (reference sequence). The CDR3 covers 13 residues. Trimming shortened V by 3 bases and J by 1 base, and 7 bases separated the two germline ends. CDR3 in DNA: TGTGCCAGTAGTATCGGTCGATCCTACGAGCAGTACTTC. Translation gives CASSIGRSYEQYF.

The chain links TRBV29-1 to TRBJ2-7, with TRBD1 as a possible D gene (5 bases). Germline values: CDR1 SQVTM, CDR2 ANQGSEA. V dropped 4 bases and J dropped 4 bases, with 14 bases sitting between them. The CDR3 sequence is 13 residues long. The chain's CDR3 is CSVARGHEYEQYF. CDR3 coding DNA: TGCAGCGTTGCGAGAGGACATGAGTACGAGCAGTACTTC.

V is TRBV4-2 and J is TRBJ2-1; the match to TRBD2 covers 8 bases. Germline values: CDR1 LGHNA, CDR2 YNFKEQ. The J segment lost 4 bases and the V segment lost 5 bases, leaving 10 bases of the junction unmatched. The CDR3 has 16 amino acids. CDR3 loop: CASSSFGSGVYNEQFF. DNA for the CDR3: TGTGCCAGCAGCTCCTTTGGTAGCGGGGTTTACAATGAGCAGTTCTTC.

This clone has ten or more counts. The chain recombines TRBV14 with TRBJ1-1; 8 bases agree with TRBD1. Trimming at V came to 3 bases and at J to 3 bases, leaving 3 bases not matched to a gene. The germline V gene encodes CDR1 SGHDN and CDR2 FVKESK. This CDR3 is 14 amino acids long. In nucleotides, the CDR3 is TGTGCCAGCAGCCAGGCAGGGGGCTACACTGAAGCTTTCTTT. Encoded protein: CASSQAGGYTEAFF.

V gene TRBV28 combines with J gene TRBJ2-5, with D possibly matching TRBD2 (6 bases). V was pared by 4 bases and J by 2 bases, with 17 bases between. The CDR3 has 16 residues. Germline-derived CDR1 and CDR2 are MDHEN and SYDVKM. CDR3 region: CASSSLGEAAQETQYF. For the CDR3, the DNA is TGTGCCAGCAGTTCGCTCGGGGAGGCAGCACAAGAGACCCAGTACTTC.

This sequence joins TRBV18 and TRBJ2-5; 13 bases align to TRBD2. This CDR3 comprises 18 residues. The V and J ends lost 0 bases and 1 base, in that order; junction bases with no gene match: 5. Germline assignment: CDR1 KGHSH and CDR2 LQKENI. In nucleotides, the CDR3 is TGTGCCAGCTCACCACCGGGACTAGCGGGACGCCTCCAAGAGACCCAGTACTTC. Translating it yields CASSPPGLAGRLQETQYF.

The table lists this clone with a count of one. The chain joins TRBV5-1 to TRBJ2-1; D might be TRBD2 (6 bases). Germline CDR1 and CDR2: SGHRS and YFSETQ. V gave up 1 base and J gave up 0 bases, with 11 bases separating them. CDR3 size: 16 residues. This chain's CDR3 is CASSLRRGSSYNEQFF. The CDR3 DNA reads TGCGCCAGCAGCTTGAGGCGGGGCAGCTCCTACAATGAGCAGTTCTTC.

This rearrangement joins TRBV28 to TRBJ2-3, with 7 bases matching TRBD2. With V trimmed by 5 bases and J by 1 base, 6 bases remained unmatched. Germline V CDR1 and CDR2: MDHEN, SYDVKM. The CDR3 is made up of 15 amino acids. Here the CDR3 reads CASSPGGGGTDTQYF. The CDR3 nucleotides are TGTGCCAGCAGTCCTGGGGGAGGGGGCACAGATACGCAGTATTTT. The whole variable domain, remainder taken from reference TRBV28 and TRBJ2-3, is DVKVTQSSRYLVKRTGEKVFLECVQDMDHENMFWYRQDPGLGLRLIYFSYDVKMKEKGDIPEGYSVSREKKERFSLILESASTNQTSMYLCASSPGGGGTDTQYFGPGTRLTVL.

The chain links TRBV10-1 to TRBJ2-2, with TRBD1 as a possible D gene (6 bases). With 7 bases removed from V and 2 bases from J, the gap between germline ends came to 11 bases. CDR3 length equals 14 residues. CDR1 and CDR2 from the germline V gene are WNHNN and SYGVQD (reference sequence). The CDR3 here is CASTPDRNTGELFF. CDR3 nucleotide sequence: TGCGCCAGCACCCCGGACAGAAACACCGGGGAGCTGTTTTTT.

This clone appeared a few times. A read error may account for a junction end that differs from germline. The V and J genes are TRBV2 and TRBJ1-5; possibly TRBD1 for D (5 bases). There are 14 residues in the CDR3. Looked up from germline, CDR1 is SNHLY and CDR2 is FYNNEI. In nucleotides, the CDR3 is TGTGCCAGCAGAGAAGGGCTTCCAGGGCCTCCCCAGCATTTT. This encodes CASREGLPGPPQHF. Using reference TRBV2 and TRBJ1-5 for the parts outside the CDR3, the full variable domain is EPEVTQTPSHQVTQMGQEVILRCVPISNHLYFYWYRQILGQKVEFLVSFYNNEISEKSEIFDDQFSVERPDGSNFTLKIRSTKLEDSAMYFCASREGLPGPPQHFGDGTRLSIL.

The chain has TRBV7-3 and TRBJ2-1; D is unclear. This CDR3 region has 15 residues. V was trimmed by 1 base and J by 2 bases, leaving 9 bases between them. Germline lookup yields CDR1 SGHTA and CDR2 FQGTGA. The CDR3 spells CASSLRAVTYNEQFF. In DNA form, the CDR3 reads TGTGCCAGCAGCTTAAGGGCAGTAACCTACAATGAGCAGTTCTTC.

The gene calls are TRBV19 and TRBJ1-5; the D is unclear. Trimming stripped 5 bases from V and 0 bases from J, with 11 bases between. Germline CDR1 and CDR2: LNHDA and SQIVND (reference sequence). The CDR3 totals 15 residues. CDR3 in DNA: TGTGCCAGTAGTCAGCAGGTTAATAGCAATCAGCCCCAGCATTTT. Its protein product is CASSQQVNSNQPQHF.

The V and J genes are TRBV19 and TRBJ2-5, with TRBD1 as a possible D gene (6 bases). The ends were cut back, 3 bases at V and 2 bases at J, with 7 bases in the middle. Looked up from germline, CDR1 is LNHDA and CDR2 is SQIVND (reference sequence). The CDR3 spans 13 residues. The CDR3 coding sequence is TGTGCCAGTAGTATGGGACAACAAGAGACCCAGTACTTC. Amino acid sequence: CASSMGQQETQYF.